This T cell receptor (beta chain) was recovered during a study of blood T cell repertoires in COVID-19. This CDR3 contains 15 residues. V was clipped by 2 bases and J by 5 bases; unmatched bases: 4. The germline V gene has CDR1 KGHSH and CDR2 LQKENI. Sequenced by immunoSEQ multiplex PCR; TCRdb stores in-frame clones only, minus some. Among about 270,000 clones, approximately 90% were seen once, and the ten largest hold 2.4%. Those who participated ranged in age from roughly 18 to 89 years and resided in about two dozen US areas. V gene TRBV18 combines with J gene TRBJ1-1, with 11 bases identical to TRBD1. The sequencing input was PBMCs or T cells enriched from blood (not recorded which). The origin of this receptor is a woman between 18 and 29 years old who had recovered from COVID-19. Here the CDR3 DNA reads TGTGCCAGCTCACCAAAGGGACAGGGGGGGACTGAAGCTTTCTTT. As protein: CASSPKGQGGTEAFF. Looking up the rest from reference TRBV18 and TRBJ1-1 gives the full variable domain: NAGVMQNPRHLVRRRGQEARLRCSPMKGHSHVYWYRQLPEEGLKFMVYLQKENIIDESGMPKERFSAEFPKEGPSILRIQQVVRGDSAAYFCASSPKGQGGTEAFFGQGTRLTVV.